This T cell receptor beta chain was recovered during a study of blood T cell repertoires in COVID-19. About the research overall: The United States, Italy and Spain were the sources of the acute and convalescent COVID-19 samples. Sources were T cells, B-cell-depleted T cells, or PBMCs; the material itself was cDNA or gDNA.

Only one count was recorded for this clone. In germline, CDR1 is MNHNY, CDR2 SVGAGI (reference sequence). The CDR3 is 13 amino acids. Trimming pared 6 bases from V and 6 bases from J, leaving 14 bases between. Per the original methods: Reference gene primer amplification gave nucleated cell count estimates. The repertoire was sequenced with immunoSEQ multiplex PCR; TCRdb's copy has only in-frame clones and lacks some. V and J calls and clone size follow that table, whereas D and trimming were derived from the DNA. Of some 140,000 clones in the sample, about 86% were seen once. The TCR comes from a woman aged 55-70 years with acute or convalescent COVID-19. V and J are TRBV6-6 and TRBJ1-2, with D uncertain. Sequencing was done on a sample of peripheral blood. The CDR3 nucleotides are TGTGCCAGCAGATATGACACCCAAAATGGCTACACCTTC. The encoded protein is CASRYDTQNGYTF.